This is a list of T cell receptor beta chains from one sample in a study of cytomegalovirus exposure and HLA in healthy donors. TCRdb keeps only in-frame clones here, not all; method: immunoSEQ multiplex PCR. This table holds around 220,000 clones, approximately 68% found once. Sequenced input: PBMCs. These receptors were taken from a woman in her twenties or thirties in good health and CMV-seronegative. CDR3s include the opening cysteine and the closing phenylalanine or tryptophan. The D gene is left open where the match is weak. Expanded clones get a size class; other rows say once, few or many, or leave the size out.

CDR3 | DNA | size | J | D | V
CASSYSGGPNTEAFF | TGTGCCAGCAGTTACTCTGGTGGGCCGAACACTGAAGCTTTCTTT | - | TRBJ1-1 | - | TRBV6-6
CASSQGATDRGLSNYGYTF | TGTGCCAGCAGCCAAGGGGCTACCGACAGGGGGTTGTCTAACTATGGCTACACCTTC | once | TRBJ1-2 | TRBD1 | TRBV14
CASSARTGSGEQYF | TGTGCCAGCAGTGCCCGGACAGGGTCGGGCGAGCAGTACTTC | once | TRBJ2-7 | TRBD1 | TRBV25-1
CASSQAPYLLGLINTGELFF | TGCGCCAGCAGCCAAGCGCCTTACCTCCTGGGACTCATTAACACCGGGGAGCTGTTTTTT | few | TRBJ2-2 | - | TRBV4-1
CASSLAAGKAFF | TGTGCCAGCAGCCTGGCGGCGGGGAAAGCTTTCTTT | - | TRBJ1-1 | - | TRBV5-6
CTSSQRRARGTEAFF | TGCACCAGCAGCCAAAGGAGGGCGCGGGGCACTGAAGCTTTCTTT | - | TRBJ1-1 | - | TRBV1
CASRGQGTGTYEQYF | TGTGCCAGCAGGGGCCAGGGGACAGGCACCTACGAGCAGTACTTC | - | TRBJ2-7 | TRBD1 | TRBV7-9
CVSSLFNLSVIGNTIYF | TGCGTCAGCAGCTTATTTAACCTTTCGGTTATTGGAAACACCATATATTTT | - | TRBJ1-3 | - | TRBV5-1
CASSEGTGAGYTF | TGTGCCAGCAGTGAGGGGACAGGGGCTGGCTACACCTTC | - | TRBJ1-2 | TRBD1 | TRBV2
CAWRQAGLPFDGYTF | TGTGCCTGGAGACAAGCGGGACTACCCTTTGATGGCTACACCTTC | - | TRBJ1-2 | - | TRBV30
CSVSALTGSPQFF | TGCAGCGTTTCAGCGTTGACAGGGTCCCCACAGTTCTTC | - | TRBJ2-1 | TRBD1 | TRBV29-1
CASTIGGAGNQPQHF | TGTGCCAGCACCATTGGGGGGGCCGGCAATCAGCCCCAGCATTTT | - | TRBJ1-5 | - | TRBV6-1
CAWKDRDSYGYTF | TGTGCCTGGAAGGACAGGGACTCCTATGGCTACACCTTC | - | TRBJ1-2 | TRBD1 | TRBV30
CASGLVLAGTQYNEQFF | TGTGCTAGTGGTTTGGTACTAGCGGGGACTCAATACAATGAGCAGTTCTTC | - | TRBJ2-1 | TRBD2 | TRBV12-5
CASSRLDKGNTIYF | TGTGCCAGCAGCAGACTGGACAAGGGAAACACCATATATTTT | - | TRBJ1-3 | - | TRBV6-6
CSVGGTEETQYF | TGCAGCGTTGGTGGGACAGAAGAGACCCAGTACTTC | - | TRBJ2-5 | TRBD1 | TRBV29-1
CSSSARTGPRTDTQYF | TGTTCCAGCAGCGCGCGGACAGGGCCCCGCACAGATACGCAGTATTTT | - | TRBJ2-3 | TRBD1 | TRBV7-9
CASSLDGQTTEAFF | TGCGCCAGCAGCTTGGATGGACAGACCACTGAAGCTTTCTTT | few | TRBJ1-1 | - | TRBV5-1
CASSVPCRDRGLEHNQPQHF | TGTGCCAGCAGCGTACCTTGCCGGGACAGGGGCCTAGAGCACAATCAGCCCCAGCATTTT | - | TRBJ1-5 | TRBD1 | TRBV9
CASTPRGQGGYTF | TGTGCCAGCACACCGAGGGGGCAAGGGGGCTACACCTTC | - | TRBJ1-2 | TRBD1 | TRBV9
CASTSTGVTNYGYTF | TGTGCCAGCACTTCAACAGGGGTGACGAACTATGGCTACACCTTC | - | TRBJ1-2 | TRBD1 | TRBV2
CASSPDRYGYTF | TGTGCCAGCAGCCCGGACAGATATGGCTACACCTTC | - | TRBJ1-2 | - | TRBV7-8
CAWNRGFSGNTIYF | TGTGCCTGGAACCGGGGGTTCTCTGGAAACACCATATATTTT | - | TRBJ1-3 | - | TRBV30
CASTGWGPSPLHF | TGTGCCAGCACGGGCTGGGGGCCCTCACCCCTCCACTTT | - | TRBJ1-6 | - | TRBV6-6
CASSYLGLADEQFF | TGTGCCAGCAGTTACCTCGGACTAGCCGATGAGCAGTTCTTC | - | TRBJ2-1 | TRBD2 | TRBV6-5
CASSSLDRGVQYF | TGTGCCAGCAGTTCCTTAGACAGGGGAGTTCAGTACTTC | - | TRBJ2-4 | TRBD1 | TRBV6-5
CASSIADSSTELFF | TGTGCCAGTAGTATAGCGGACAGCTCCACGGAGCTGTTTTTT | - | TRBJ2-2 | - | TRBV19
CASSETGAAGANVLTF | TGTGCCAGCAGCGAGACAGGGGCGGCTGGGGCCAACGTCCTGACTTTC | - | TRBJ2-6 | TRBD1 | TRBV2
CANSFDRAGNTIYF | TGTGCCAACAGCTTCGACAGGGCTGGAAACACCATATATTTT | - | TRBJ1-3 | TRBD1 | TRBV11-3
CASSPPGAIRVAQYF | TGTGCCAGCAGTCCCCCCGGAGCCATCCGAGTGGCGCAGTATTTT | - | TRBJ2-3 | - | TRBV6-5
CASSDFSSGGHNEQFF | TGTGCCAGCAGTGATTTTAGTAGCGGGGGTCACAATGAGCAGTTCTTC | - | TRBJ2-1 | TRBD2 | TRBV25-1
CASSLGPSSGNTIYF | TGTGCTAGCAGCTTAGGCCCCAGCTCTGGAAACACCATATATTTT | - | TRBJ1-3 | - | TRBV7-7
CASFRSGTGSYEQYF | TGTGCCAGCTTTCGTTCCGGGACAGGATCCTACGAGCAGTACTTC | many | TRBJ2-7 | TRBD1 | TRBV5-6
CASSGTGSSGANVLTF | TGTGCCAGTTCCGGGACAGGGAGCTCTGGGGCCAACGTCCTGACTTTC | - | TRBJ2-6 | TRBD1 | TRBV19
CAFSGFTNEKLFF | TGTGCCTTCTCAGGGTTTACTAATGAAAAACTGTTTTTT | - | TRBJ1-4 | - | TRBV30
CASSTVRAGGTDTQYF | TGTGCCAGTAGTACCGTTAGAGCGGGGGGCACAGATACGCAGTATTTT | - | TRBJ2-3 | TRBD2 | TRBV19
CASSQLADNEQFF | TGTGCCAGCAGCCAACTAGCGGACAATGAGCAGTTCTTC | few | TRBJ2-1 | TRBD2 | TRBV7-8
CAWTSGQGAYSPLHF | TGTGCCTGGACCTCAGGGCAGGGGGCATATTCACCCCTCCACTTT | - | TRBJ1-6 | TRBD1 | TRBV30
CASSTGSNEKLFF | TGTGCCAGCAGTACAGGGAGTAATGAAAAACTGTTTTTT | - | TRBJ1-4 | - | TRBV6-1
CASSLSSGQGVYTF | TGCGCCAGCAGCTTGTCGTCTGGACAGGGGGTATACACCTTC | - | TRBJ1-2 | TRBD1 | TRBV5-1